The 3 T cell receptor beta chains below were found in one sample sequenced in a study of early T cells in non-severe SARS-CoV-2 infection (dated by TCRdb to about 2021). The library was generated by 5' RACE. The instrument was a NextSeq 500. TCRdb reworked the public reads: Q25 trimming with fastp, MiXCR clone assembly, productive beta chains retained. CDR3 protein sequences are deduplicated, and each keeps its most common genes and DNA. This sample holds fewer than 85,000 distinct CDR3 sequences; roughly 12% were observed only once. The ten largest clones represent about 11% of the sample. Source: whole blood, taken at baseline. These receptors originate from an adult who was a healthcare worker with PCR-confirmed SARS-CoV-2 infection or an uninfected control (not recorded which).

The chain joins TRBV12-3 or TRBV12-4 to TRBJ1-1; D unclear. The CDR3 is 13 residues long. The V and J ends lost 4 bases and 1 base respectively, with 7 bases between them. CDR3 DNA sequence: TGTGCCAGCAGTTGGGCAGGGAACACTGAAGCTTTCTTT. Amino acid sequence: CASSWAGNTEAFF.

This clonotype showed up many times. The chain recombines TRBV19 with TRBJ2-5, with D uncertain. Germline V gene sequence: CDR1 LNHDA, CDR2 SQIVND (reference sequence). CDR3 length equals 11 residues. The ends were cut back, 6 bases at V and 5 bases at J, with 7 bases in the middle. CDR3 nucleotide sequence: TGTGCCAGTAGCGTTCGGGAGACCCAGTACTTC. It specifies CASSVRETQYF.

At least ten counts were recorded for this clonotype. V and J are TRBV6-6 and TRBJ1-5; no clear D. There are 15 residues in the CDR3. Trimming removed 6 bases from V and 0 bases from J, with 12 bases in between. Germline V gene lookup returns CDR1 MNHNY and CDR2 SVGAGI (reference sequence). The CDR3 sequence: CASSDGVYSNQPQHF. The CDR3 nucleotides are TGTGCCAGCAGCGATGGGGTCTATAGCAATCAGCCCCAGCATTTT.